Below, 10 T cell receptor beta chains from the same sample are listed, as sequenced in a study of blood T cell repertoires in COVID-19. The repertoire was sequenced with immunoSEQ multiplex PCR; TCRdb's copy has only in-frame clones and lacks some. Among around 250,000 clones listed, more than 65% were seen once. Sequenced: PBMCs or T cells enriched from blood (not recorded which). Source of these receptors: a man aged 45-60 years who had recovered from COVID-19.

CDR3 loop: CASSSRFGRENTEAFF. In DNA form, the CDR3 reads TGTGCCAGCAGCTCCCGGTTTGGGAGAGAGAACACTGAAGCTTTCTTT. The chain has TRBV7-3 and TRBJ1-1; the D is unclear. Trimming took 4 bases from V and 1 from J, leaving 16 bases between them. Germline CDR1 SGHTA, CDR2 FQGTGA. The CDR3 is made up of 16 amino acids.

The CDR3: CASSIGQGVGNQPQHF. The CDR3 coding sequence is TGTGCCAGCAGTATAGGACAGGGGGTGGGCAATCAGCCCCAGCATTTT. V usage is TRBV28 and J usage is TRBJ1-5; 10 bases are a match to TRBD1. The CDR3 has 16 residues. The ends lost 5 bases at V and 2 bases at J; junction bases unmatched: 6. Germline CDR1 MDHEN, CDR2 SYDVKM.

The rearrangement joins TRBV30 to TRBJ1-1; TRBD1 matches at 10 bases. Germline CDR1 reads GTSNPN; CDR2 reads SVGIG (reference sequence). Trimming at V came to 0 bases and at J to 5 bases, leaving 6 bases not matched to a gene. The CDR3 extends over 15 amino acids. The DNA for the CDR3 is TGTGCCTGGAGTGTAAGAGGGACAGGGGTTACTGAAGCTTTCTTT. Translating gives CAWSVRGTGVTEAFF.

This clone came up once. V is TRBV20-1 and J is TRBJ2-7; D not resolved. Germline loops: CDR1 DFQATT, CDR2 SNEGSKA (reference sequence). The CDR3 spans 15 residues. The V end lost 3 bases, the J end lost 0 bases, and 15 bases lay between the germline ends. The CDR3 sequence: CSASGRQLSSYEQYF. As DNA, the CDR3 is TGCAGTGCTAGTGGGCGGCAGCTCAGCTCCTACGAGCAGTACTTC.

V usage is TRBV5-1 and J usage is TRBJ1-4; maybe TRBD1 (5 bases). This CDR3 is 13 amino acids long. V shed 0 bases and J shed 11 bases, with 11 bases lying between them. Germline assignment: CDR1 SGHRS and CDR2 YFSETQ. The CDR3 DNA is TGCGCCAGCAGCTTGGCTGATGGGGGGAAACTGTTTTTT. This translates into CASSLADGGKLFF.

Note on this clone: The same CDR3 is also encoded by other DNA sequences in this sample. The chain couples TRBV15 to TRBJ2-3; 12 bases map to TRBD2. The CDR3 spans 15 residues. The V gene end was trimmed by 3 bases and the J gene end by 3 bases; junction bases not matched to a gene: 1. In germline, CDR1 is LNHNV, CDR2 YYDKDF (reference sequence). The CDR3 reads CATSRLAGGTDTQYF. CDR3 sequence (DNA): TGTGCCACCAGCAGGCTAGCGGGAGGGACAGATACGCAGTATTTT.

This clone came up a few times. CDR3 in amino acids: CSASLTAYSNQPQHF. In nucleotides, the CDR3 is TGCAGTGCTAGTTTGACTGCTTATAGCAATCAGCCCCAGCATTTT. The genes are TRBV20-1 and TRBJ1-5; D gene unclear. In germline, CDR1 is DFQATT, CDR2 SNEGSKA (reference sequence). The CDR3 runs 15 residues. The V gene lost 3 bases and the J gene lost 0 bases, with 12 bases spanning the gap.

The V gene is TRBV5-4, the J gene TRBJ1-2; D ambiguous. Trimming cost V 2 bases and J 8 bases, with 10 bases left between them. The CDR3 spans 12 residues. Germline values: CDR1 SGHNT, CDR2 YYREEE (reference sequence). CDR3 in DNA: TGTGCCAGCAGCTTCCCCGGGATCGGCTACACCTTC. It yields the protein CASSFPGIGYTF.

This clone was observed a handful of times. This chain links TRBV6-5 with TRBJ2-1; TRBD2 agrees at 9 bases. V dropped 0 bases and J dropped 8; count of bases not matched to a gene: 8. CDR1 is MNHEY and CDR2 is SVGAGI in the germline V gene. There are 16 residues in the CDR3. CDR3 sequence: CASSYSKAGGRDEQFF. The DNA for the CDR3 is TGTGCCAGCAGTTACTCGAAAGCGGGGGGCCGCGATGAGCAGTTCTTC.

This chain links TRBV10-3 with TRBJ2-2; D may be TRBD2 (6 bases). V lost 0 bases, J lost 0 bases, and 11 bases lay in between. This CDR3 is built from 17 residues. Germline V lookup: CDR1 ENHRY, CDR2 SYGVKD. CDR3 loop: CAISESKGGTNTGELFF. CDR3 in DNA: TGTGCCATCAGTGAGTCAAAGGGAGGTACGAACACCGGGGAGCTGTTTTTT.